The 15 T cell receptor beta chains reported below all come from one sample, sequenced in a study of cytomegalovirus exposure and HLA in healthy donors. Primers: 60 Vbeta forward and 13 Jbeta reverse. Repertoires were generated with immunoSEQ multiplex PCR, while TCRdb's copy carries only in-frame clones and drops some. The profile shows tens of thousands of clones, approximately 84% of them singletons. Sequences were obtained from PBMCs. Source of these receptors: a middle-aged man in good health and CMV-seronegative.

The V call is TRBV7-8, the J call TRBJ2-7; 7 positions match TRBD2. Germline trimming cut 10 bases from V and 1 base from J; bases unmatched to any gene: 10. Per the germline V gene, CDR1 is SGHVS and CDR2 is FQNEAQ. This CDR3 comprises 14 residues. CDR3 sequence reads: CATQTREGSYEQYF. DNA of the CDR3: TGTGCCACCCAAACGAGGGAGGGGTCCTACGAGCAGTACTTC.

The chain recombines TRBV6-1 with TRBJ2-7; D may be TRBD1 (6 bases). This CDR3 region has 14 residues. Trimming removed 4 bases at V and 4 bases at J, with 14 bases between. Germline CDR1 MNHNS, CDR2 SASEGT. CDR3 DNA: TGTGCCAGCAGTGGGGGGCAGGTGAGGTACGAGCAGTACTTC. This gives the protein CASSGGQVRYEQYF.

The chain uses TRBV18 and TRBJ1-6; a possible D gene is TRBD1 (5 bases). Trimming stripped 1 base from V and 10 bases from J, with 14 bases between. The CDR3 length is 15 residues. Germline V CDR1 and CDR2: KGHSH, LQKENI. The CDR3 region is CASSPLGQGNSPLHF. Written as DNA, the CDR3 is TGTGCCAGCTCACCACTCGGTCAGGGCAACTCACCCCTCCACTTT.

This chain joins TRBV5-4 and TRBJ2-3; 12 bases line up with TRBD1. The CDR3 runs 17 residues. The germline V gene encodes CDR1 SGHNT and CDR2 YYREEE (reference sequence). V trimming: 0 bases; J trimming: 4 bases; junction bases outside the gene matches: 6. DNA for the CDR3: TGTGCCAGCAGCTTGGCCGCCGGGACAGGGGGCCCAGATACGCAGTATTTT. Translation: CASSLAAGTGGPDTQYF.

The V call is TRBV11-2, the J call TRBJ2-3; 12 nucleotides line up with TRBD2. Germline V gives CDR1 SGHAT, CDR2 FQNNGV. With V trimmed by 5 bases and J by 5 bases, 5 bases remained unmatched. This CDR3 is 15 amino acids long. The CDR3 nucleotides are TGTGCCAGCAGCCCTACTAGCGGGGGGAAAGATACGCAGTATTTT. Residues: CASSPTSGGKDTQYF.

As DNA, the CDR3 is TGTGCCAGCAGCACGGACAGGGGGCCTGGAAACACCATATATTTT. This sequence encodes CASSTDRGPGNTIYF. The rearrangement uses TRBV7-6 and TRBJ1-3, with 11 bases identical to TRBD1. Germline V gene lookup returns CDR1 SGHVS and CDR2 FNYEAQ. V dropped 5 bases and J dropped 2; count of bases not matched to a gene: 2. The CDR3 contains 15 residues.

The chain is built from TRBV27 and TRBJ2-7; 10 nucleotides line up with TRBD1. The CDR3 has 16 residues. CDR1 is MNHEY, CDR2 SMNVEV, per germline (reference sequence). Trimming at V came to 5 bases and at J to 0 bases, leaving 7 bases not matched to a gene. CDR3 amino acids: CASSLGGQGYSYEQYF. The CDR3 DNA reads TGTGCCAGCAGTCTAGGGGGACAGGGGTACTCCTACGAGCAGTACTTC.

This clone was counted a few times. V usage is TRBV5-6 and J usage is TRBJ2-4, with 15 bases identical to TRBD2. The CDR3 totals 18 residues. J lost 3 bases, V lost 3 bases, and 7 bases had no gene match. The germline gives CDR1 SGHDT, CDR2 YYEEEE. CDR3 amino acids: CASSYGLAGGRVKNIQYF. In nucleotides, the CDR3 is TGTGCCAGCAGCTACGGACTAGCGGGGGGGAGGGTCAAAAACATTCAGTACTTC. Drawing the rest from reference TRBV5-6 and TRBJ2-4, the complete variable domain is DAGVTQSPTHLIKTRGQQVTLRCSPKSGHDTVSWYQQALGQGPQFIFQYYEEEERQRGNFPDRFSGHQFPNYSSELNVNALLLGDSALYLCASSYGLAGGRVKNIQYFGAGTRLSVL.

The genes are TRBV6-5 and TRBJ2-3, with 7 bases identical to TRBD1. V lost 6 bases, J lost 8 bases, and 11 bases stayed unmatched. CDR3 length: 14 residues. CDR1 is MNHEY, CDR2 SVGAGI, per germline. The CDR3 protein is CASSRDSSLSTQYF. In DNA, the CDR3 is TGTGCCAGCAGCCGGGACAGCTCGCTTTCTACGCAGTATTTT.

The count of this clone is one. This chain connects TRBV6-6 to TRBJ2-3; 11 positions match TRBD2. V lost 5 bases to trimming and J lost 3 bases; unmatched junction nucleotides: 1. This CDR3 contains 14 residues. Per germline, CDR1 MNHNY and CDR2 SVGAGI (reference sequence). In nucleotides, the CDR3 is TGTGCCAGCAGTAGACTAGCGGGGACAGATACGCAGTATTTT. It codes for CASSRLAGTDTQYF.

The CDR3 sequence is CASSPDRGAYEQYF. As DNA, the CDR3 is TGTGCCAGCAGTCCGGACAGGGGGGCCTACGAGCAGTACTTC. The chain recombines TRBV6-5 with TRBJ2-7, with TRBD1 matching over 10 bases. This CDR3 spans 14 amino acids. CDR1 and CDR2 from the germline V gene are MNHEY and SVGAGI. Unmatched junction bases numbered 3, after V lost 5 bases and J lost 2 bases.

The CDR3 coding sequence is TGTGCCAGCAGTTTCCAGGACAGGGTCAACGAGCAGTACTTC. Its protein product is CASSFQDRVNEQYF. The genes are TRBV27 and TRBJ2-7; 8 nucleotides match TRBD1. V dropped 3 bases and J dropped 5; count of bases not matched to a gene: 6. Germline CDR1 MNHEY, CDR2 SMNVEV (reference sequence). The CDR3 has 14 amino acids.

The chain uses TRBV27 and TRBJ2-7, with 10 bases lining up with TRBD2. Germline trimming cut 1 base from V and 3 bases from J; bases unmatched to any gene: 15. The V gene's germline CDR1 is MNHEY and CDR2 SMNVEV (reference sequence). The CDR3 has 19 amino acids. CDR3 sequence: CASSLLPQKYSGGSYEQYF. As DNA, the CDR3 is TGTGCCAGCAGTTTATTACCCCAGAAATATAGCGGGGGGAGCTACGAGCAGTACTTC.

V and J are TRBV7-6 and TRBJ1-5; 7 positions match TRBD1. The ends lost 0 bases at V and 0 bases at J; junction bases unmatched: 14. CDR1 and CDR2 from the germline V gene are SGHVS and FNYEAQ. The length of the CDR3 is 20 residues. For the CDR3, the DNA is TGTGCCAGCAGCTTAGCGGCGACAGGGCCAAACCCGTATAGCAATCAGCCCCAGCATTTT. This codes for CASSLAATGPNPYSNQPQHF.

This clone is a singleton in its sample. The gene calls are TRBV11-2 and TRBJ2-7, with TRBD1 identical over 7 bases. Germline V lookup: CDR1 SGHAT, CDR2 FQNNGV. The CDR3 is 14 residues long. The junction had 4 bases not matched to a gene; V was cut back by 3 bases and J by 2 bases. The CDR3 sequence: CASSLSDRTYEQYF. CDR3 coding DNA: TGTGCCAGCAGCTTGTCGGACAGGACCTACGAGCAGTACTTC. The full variable domain, with the rest looked up from reference TRBV11-2 and TRBJ2-7, is EAGVAQSPRYKIIEKRQSVAFWCNPISGHATLYWYQQILGQGPKLLIQFQNNGVVDDSQLPKDRFSAERLKGVDSTLKIQPAKLEDSAVYLCASSLSDRTYEQYFGPGTRLTVT.